This T cell receptor (beta chain) was sequenced in a study of blood T cell repertoires in COVID-19. Study-wide background: Samples of COVID-19 (acute and convalescent) were obtained from the United States, Italy and Spain. In each case, the material was cDNA or gDNA derived from T cells, B-cell-depleted T cells, or PBMCs.

In the source study's methods: From reference gene primer amplification, estimates of nucleated cell counts were derived. Produced via immunoSEQ multiplex PCR; TCRdb's table is partial and in-frame only. V and J calls and clone size are as listed in that table; D and trimming were resolved from the DNA. The table records 25,000 to 35,000 clones, roughly nine tenths of them present only once. CDR1 and CDR2 (germline): SQVTM, ANQGSEA. Between the trimmed V and J ends, which lost 0 bases and 12 bases, there was a span of 15 bases. The CDR3 runs 12 residues. The chain combines TRBV29-1 with TRBJ2-7; possible D gene TRBD1, 6 bases. This clonotype was obtained from a human donor with active COVID-19. The donor label of this sample is uncertain. Sequenced: peripheral blood. CDR3 amino acids: CSVEDLLGASYF. CDR3 in DNA: TGCAGCGTTGAAGATCTTTTGGGGGCCTCGTACTTC.